This T cell receptor beta chain was identified during a study of blood T cell repertoires in COVID-19. Study background: Specimens from acute and convalescent COVID-19 originated in the United States, Italy and Spain.

In the original workflow: Reference gene primer amplification yielded estimated nucleated cell counts. Assay used: immunoSEQ multiplex PCR; TCRdb lists only in-frame clones, some missing. Clone size and V and J calls were adopted from that table, with D and trimming inferred from the DNA. The sample has 150,000 to 180,000 clones; around 85% are singletons. After removal of 6 bases from V and 7 bases from J, the junction contained 14 bases not matched to a gene. CDR3 size: 15 residues. Germline lookup yields CDR1 LNHDA and CDR2 SQIVND (reference sequence). The chain carries TRBV19 and TRBJ1-2; 7 bases match TRBD1. The sample was peripheral blood. The receptor was isolated from a man in his sixties with COVID-19, enrolled during active disease. The CDR3 is CASSSNRGSVFGYTF. CDR3 sequence (DNA): TGTGCCAGTAGCTCGAACAGGGGATCGGTTTTTGGCTACACCTTC. The entire variable domain, with the rest obtained from reference TRBV19 and TRBJ1-2, is as follows: DGGITQSPKYLFRKEGQNVTLSCEQNLNHDAMYWYRQDPGQGLRLIYYSQIVNDFQKGDIAEGYSVSREKKESFPLTVTSAQKNPTAFYLCASSSNRGSVFGYTFGSGTRLTVV.